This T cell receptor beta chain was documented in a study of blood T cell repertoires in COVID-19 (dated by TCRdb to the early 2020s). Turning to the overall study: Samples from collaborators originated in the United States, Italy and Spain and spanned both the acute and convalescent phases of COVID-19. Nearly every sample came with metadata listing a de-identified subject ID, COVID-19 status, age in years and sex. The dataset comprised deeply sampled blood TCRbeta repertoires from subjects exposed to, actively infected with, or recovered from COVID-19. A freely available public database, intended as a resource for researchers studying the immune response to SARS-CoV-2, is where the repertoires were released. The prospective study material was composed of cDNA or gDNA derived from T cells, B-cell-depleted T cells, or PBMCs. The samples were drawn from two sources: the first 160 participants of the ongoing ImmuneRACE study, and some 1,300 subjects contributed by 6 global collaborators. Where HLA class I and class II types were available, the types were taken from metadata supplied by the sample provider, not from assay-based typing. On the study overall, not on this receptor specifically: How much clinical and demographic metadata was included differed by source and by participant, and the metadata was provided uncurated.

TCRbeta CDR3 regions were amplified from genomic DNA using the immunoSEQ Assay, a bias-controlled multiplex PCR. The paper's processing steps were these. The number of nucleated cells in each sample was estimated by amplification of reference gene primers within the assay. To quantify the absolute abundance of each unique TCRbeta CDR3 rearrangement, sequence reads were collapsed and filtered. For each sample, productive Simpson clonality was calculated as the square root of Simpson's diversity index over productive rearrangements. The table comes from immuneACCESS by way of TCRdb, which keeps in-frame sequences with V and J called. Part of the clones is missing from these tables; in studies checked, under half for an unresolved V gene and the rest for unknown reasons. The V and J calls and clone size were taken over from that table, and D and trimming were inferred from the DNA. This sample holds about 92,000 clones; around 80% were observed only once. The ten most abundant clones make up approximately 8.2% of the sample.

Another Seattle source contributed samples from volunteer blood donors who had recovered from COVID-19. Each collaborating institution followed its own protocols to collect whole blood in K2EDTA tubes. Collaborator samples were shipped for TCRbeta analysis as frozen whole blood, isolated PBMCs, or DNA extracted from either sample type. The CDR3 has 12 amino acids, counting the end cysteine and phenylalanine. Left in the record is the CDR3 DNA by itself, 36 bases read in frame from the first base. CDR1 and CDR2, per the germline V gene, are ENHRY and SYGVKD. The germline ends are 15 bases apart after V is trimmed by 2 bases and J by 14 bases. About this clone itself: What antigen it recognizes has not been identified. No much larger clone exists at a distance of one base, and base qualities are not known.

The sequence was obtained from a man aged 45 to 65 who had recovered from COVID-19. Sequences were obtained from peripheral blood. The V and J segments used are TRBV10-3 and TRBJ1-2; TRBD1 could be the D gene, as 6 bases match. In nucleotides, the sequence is TGTGCCATCAGTGAGAGTTTGACAGGTCGGACCTTC. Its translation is CAISESLTGRTF.